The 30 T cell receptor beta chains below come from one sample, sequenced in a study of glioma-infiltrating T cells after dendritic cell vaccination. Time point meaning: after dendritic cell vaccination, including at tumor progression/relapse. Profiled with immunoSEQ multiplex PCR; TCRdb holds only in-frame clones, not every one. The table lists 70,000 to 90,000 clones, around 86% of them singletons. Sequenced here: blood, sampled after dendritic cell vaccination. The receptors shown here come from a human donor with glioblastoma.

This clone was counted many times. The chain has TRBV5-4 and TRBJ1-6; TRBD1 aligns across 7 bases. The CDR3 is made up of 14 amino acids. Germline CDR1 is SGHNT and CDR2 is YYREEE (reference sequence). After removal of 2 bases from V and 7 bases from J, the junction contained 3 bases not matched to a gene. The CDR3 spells CASSFNRGNSPLHF. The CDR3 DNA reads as TGTGCCAGCAGCTTTAACAGGGGAAATTCACCCCTCCACTTT.

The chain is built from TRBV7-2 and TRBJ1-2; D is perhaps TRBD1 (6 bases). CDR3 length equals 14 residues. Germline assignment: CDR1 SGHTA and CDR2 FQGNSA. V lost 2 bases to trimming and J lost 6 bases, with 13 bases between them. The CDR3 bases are TGTGCCAGCAGCTTAAACAGGGAGGGGAATGGCTACACCTTC. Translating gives CASSLNREGNGYTF.

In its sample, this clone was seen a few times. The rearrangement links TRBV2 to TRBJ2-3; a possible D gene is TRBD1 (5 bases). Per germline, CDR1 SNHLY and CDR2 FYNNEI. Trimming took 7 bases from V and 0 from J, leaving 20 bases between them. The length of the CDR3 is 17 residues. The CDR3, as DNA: TGTGCCAGCACAAAAGGGGCGAGTAGCTTGAGCACAGATACGCAGTATTTT. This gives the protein CASTKGASSLSTDTQYF.

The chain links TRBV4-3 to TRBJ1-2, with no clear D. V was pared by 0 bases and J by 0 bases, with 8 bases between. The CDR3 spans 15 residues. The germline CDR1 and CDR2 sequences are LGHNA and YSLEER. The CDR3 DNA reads TGCGCCAGCAGCCAAGAACTCCTAGCTAACTATGGCTACACCTTC. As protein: CASSQELLANYGYTF.

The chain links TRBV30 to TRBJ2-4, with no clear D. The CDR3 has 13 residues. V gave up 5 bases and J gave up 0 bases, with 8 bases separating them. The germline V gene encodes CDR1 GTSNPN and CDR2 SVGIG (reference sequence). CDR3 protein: CAWANLAKNIQYF. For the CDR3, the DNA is TGTGCCTGGGCGAACCTAGCCAAAAACATTCAGTACTTC. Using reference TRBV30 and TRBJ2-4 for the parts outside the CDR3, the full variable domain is SQTIHQWPATLVQPVGSPLSLECTVEGTSNPNLYWYRQAAGRGLQLLFYSVGIGQISSEVPQNLSASRPQDRQFILSSKKLLLSDSGFYLCAWANLAKNIQYFGAGTRLSVL.

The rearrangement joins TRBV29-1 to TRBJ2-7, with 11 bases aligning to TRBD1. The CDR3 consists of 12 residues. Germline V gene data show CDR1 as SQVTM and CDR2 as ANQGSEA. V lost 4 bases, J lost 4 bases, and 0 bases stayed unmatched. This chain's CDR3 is CSVGDRGYEQYF. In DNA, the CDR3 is TGCAGCGTTGGGGACAGGGGGTACGAGCAGTACTTC.

The CDR3 region is CASSSFQGLAYIQYF. The DNA of the CDR3 is TGCGCCAGCAGCTCCTTTCAGGGGTTAGCATACATTCAGTACTTC. This chain uses TRBV4-1 with TRBJ2-4; a weak D match, TRBD1 (6 bases). The V gene lost 5 bases and the J gene lost 8 bases, with 19 bases spanning the gap. The CDR3 loop spans 15 amino acids. Per germline, CDR1 MGHRA and CDR2 YSYEKL.

CDR3 residues: CASRVDREYEKLFF. DNA for the CDR3: TGTGCCAGCAGGGTCGACAGGGAGTATGAAAAACTGTTTTTT. V and J are TRBV2 and TRBJ1-4; 7 bases are a match to TRBD1. Per germline, CDR1 SNHLY and CDR2 FYNNEI. Trimming at V came to 6 bases and at J to 6 bases, leaving 7 bases not matched to a gene. The CDR3 spans 14 residues.

The CDR3 reads CASSPPRTSGNNEQFF. For the CDR3, the DNA is TGTGCCAGCAGTCCTCCCCGGACTAGCGGCAACAATGAGCAGTTCTTC. This sequence joins TRBV6-6 and TRBJ2-1, with 10 bases fitting TRBD2. V dropped 5 bases and J dropped 5; count of bases not matched to a gene: 9. Germline CDR1 MNHNY, CDR2 SVGAGI (reference sequence). The CDR3 extends over 16 amino acids.

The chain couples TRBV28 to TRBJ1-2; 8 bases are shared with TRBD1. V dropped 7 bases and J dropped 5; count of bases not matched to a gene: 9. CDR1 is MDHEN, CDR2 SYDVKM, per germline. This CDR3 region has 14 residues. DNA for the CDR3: TGTGCCAGCACTGTGCTCGGACAGGGATATGGCTACACCTTC. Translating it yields CASTVLGQGYGYTF.

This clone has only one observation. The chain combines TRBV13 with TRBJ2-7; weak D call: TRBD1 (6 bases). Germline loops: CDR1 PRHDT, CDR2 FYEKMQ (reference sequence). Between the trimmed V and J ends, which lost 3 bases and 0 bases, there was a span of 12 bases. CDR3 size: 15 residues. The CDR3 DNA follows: TGTGCCAGCAGCTTGTCAGGGGCCACCTCCTACGAGCAGTACTTC. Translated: CASSLSGATSYEQYF.

The chain's CDR3 is CAWRVGLGRNSGANVLTF. CDR3 sequence (DNA): TGTGCCTGGAGGGTAGGACTTGGTCGAAACTCTGGGGCCAACGTCCTGACTTTC. V usage is TRBV30 and J usage is TRBJ2-6; a weak D match, TRBD2 (5 bases). CDR1 is GTSNPN, CDR2 SVGIG, per germline (reference sequence). V lost 3 bases and J lost 0, with 18 bases in between. The CDR3 extends over 18 amino acids.

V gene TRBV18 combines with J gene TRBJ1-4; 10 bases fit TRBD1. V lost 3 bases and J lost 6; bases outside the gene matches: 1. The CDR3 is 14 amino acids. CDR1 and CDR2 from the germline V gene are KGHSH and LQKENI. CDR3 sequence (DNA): TGTGCCAGCTCACCTGGGACAGGGGATGAAAAACTGTTTTTT. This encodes CASSPGTGDEKLFF.

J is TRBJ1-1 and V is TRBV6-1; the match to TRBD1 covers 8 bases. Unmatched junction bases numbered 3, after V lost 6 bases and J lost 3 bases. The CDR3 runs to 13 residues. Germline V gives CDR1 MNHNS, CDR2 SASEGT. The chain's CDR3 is CASRTGGDTEAFF. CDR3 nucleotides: TGTGCCAGCAGAACAGGGGGGGACACTGAAGCTTTCTTT.

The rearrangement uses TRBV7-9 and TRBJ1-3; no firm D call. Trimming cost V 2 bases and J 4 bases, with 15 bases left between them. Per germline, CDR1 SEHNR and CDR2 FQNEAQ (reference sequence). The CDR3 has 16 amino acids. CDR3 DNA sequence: TGTGCCAGCAGCTTATGGAGAAGCATAACCGGAAACACCATATATTTT. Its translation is CASSLWRSITGNTIYF.

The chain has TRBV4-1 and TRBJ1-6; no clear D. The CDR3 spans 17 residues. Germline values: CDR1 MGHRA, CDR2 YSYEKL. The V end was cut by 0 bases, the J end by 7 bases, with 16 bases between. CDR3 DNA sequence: TGCGCCAGCAGCCAAGATTGGTGGCAGGAAGAGAATTCACCCCTCCACTTT. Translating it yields CASSQDWWQEENSPLHF.

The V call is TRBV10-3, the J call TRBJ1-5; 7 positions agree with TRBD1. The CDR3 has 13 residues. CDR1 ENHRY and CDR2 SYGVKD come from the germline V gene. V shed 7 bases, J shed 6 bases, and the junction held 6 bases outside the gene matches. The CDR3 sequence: CAIKDRVGQPQHF. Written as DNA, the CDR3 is TGTGCCATCAAAGACAGGGTCGGTCAGCCCCAGCATTTT.

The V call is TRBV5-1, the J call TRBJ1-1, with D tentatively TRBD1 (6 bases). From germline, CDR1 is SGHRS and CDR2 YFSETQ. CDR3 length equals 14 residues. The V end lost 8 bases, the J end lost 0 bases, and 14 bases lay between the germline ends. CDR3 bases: TGCGCCAGTACCGACGGACAGCTGAACACTGAAGCTTTCTTT. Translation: CASTDGQLNTEAFF.

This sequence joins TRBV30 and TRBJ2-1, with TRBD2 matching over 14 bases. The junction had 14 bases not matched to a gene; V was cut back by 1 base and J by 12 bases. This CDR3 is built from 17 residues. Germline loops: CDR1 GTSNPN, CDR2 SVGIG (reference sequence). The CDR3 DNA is TGTGCCTGGAGTGCCGGACTAGCGGGGGGCTATCGGGTAGTGCAGTTCTTC. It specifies CAWSAGLAGGYRVVQFF.

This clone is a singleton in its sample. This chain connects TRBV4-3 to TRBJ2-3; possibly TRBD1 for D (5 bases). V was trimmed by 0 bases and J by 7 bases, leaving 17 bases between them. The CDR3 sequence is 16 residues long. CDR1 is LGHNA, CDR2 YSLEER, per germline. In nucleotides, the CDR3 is TGCGCCAGCAGCCAAGACGTGGGGCCAACGAGACATACGCAGTATTTT. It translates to CASSQDVGPTRHTQYF.

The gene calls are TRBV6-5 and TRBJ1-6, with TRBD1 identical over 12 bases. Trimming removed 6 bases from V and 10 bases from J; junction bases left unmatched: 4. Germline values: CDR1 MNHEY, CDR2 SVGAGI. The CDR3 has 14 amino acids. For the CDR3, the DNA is TGTGCCAGCAGCGGGGACAGGGGGCAGTCACCCCTCCACTTT. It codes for CASSGDRGQSPLHF.

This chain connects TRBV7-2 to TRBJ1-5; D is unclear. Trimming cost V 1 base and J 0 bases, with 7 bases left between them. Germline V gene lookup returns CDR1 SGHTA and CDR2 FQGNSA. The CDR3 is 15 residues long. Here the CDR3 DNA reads TGTGCCAGCAGCTTAGAGAGCTATAGCAATCAGCCCCAGCATTTT. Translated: CASSLESYSNQPQHF.

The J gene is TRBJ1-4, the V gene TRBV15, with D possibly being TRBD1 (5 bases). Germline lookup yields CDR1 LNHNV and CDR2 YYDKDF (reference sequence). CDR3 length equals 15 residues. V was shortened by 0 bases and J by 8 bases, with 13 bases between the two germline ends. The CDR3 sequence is CATSRDPTGVEKLFF. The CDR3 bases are TGTGCCACCAGCAGAGATCCTACAGGAGTCGAAAAACTGTTTTTT.

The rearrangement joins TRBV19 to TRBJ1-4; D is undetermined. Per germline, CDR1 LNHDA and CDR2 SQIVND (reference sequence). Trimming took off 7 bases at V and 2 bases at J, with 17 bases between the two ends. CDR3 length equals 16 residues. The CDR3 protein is CASIGSGFPTNEKLFF. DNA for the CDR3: TGTGCCAGTATTGGGTCGGGGTTTCCGACTAATGAAAAACTGTTTTTT.

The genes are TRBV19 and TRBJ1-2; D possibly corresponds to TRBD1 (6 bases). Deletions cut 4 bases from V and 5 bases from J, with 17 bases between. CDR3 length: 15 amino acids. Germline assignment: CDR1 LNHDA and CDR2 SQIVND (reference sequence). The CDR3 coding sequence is TGTGCCAGTAGTACCACAGGGCGTTCCCGGTATGGCTACACCTTC. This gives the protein CASSTTGRSRYGYTF.

In nucleotides, the CDR3 is TGTGCCAGCAGCGACCGGGACAGACAGCAAGAGACCCAGTACTTC. Residues: CASSDRDRQQETQYF. The chain recombines TRBV7-2 with TRBJ2-5, with TRBD1 matching over 7 bases. This CDR3 region has 15 residues. Germline V gene lookup returns CDR1 SGHTA and CDR2 FQGNSA. The V and J ends lost 5 bases and 2 bases, in that order; junction bases with no gene match: 8.

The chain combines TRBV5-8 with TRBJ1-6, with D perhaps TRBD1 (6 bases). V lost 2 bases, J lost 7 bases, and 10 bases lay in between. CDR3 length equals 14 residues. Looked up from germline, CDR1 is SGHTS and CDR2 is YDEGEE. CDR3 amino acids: CASSLQGLNSPLHF. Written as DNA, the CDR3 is TGTGCCAGCAGCTTACAGGGTTTGAATTCACCCCTCCACTTT. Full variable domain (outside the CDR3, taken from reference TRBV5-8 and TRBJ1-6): EAGVTQSPTHLIKTRGQQATLRCSPISGHTSVYWYQQALGLGLQFLLWYDEGEERNRGNFPPRFSGRQFPNYSSELNVNALELEDSALYLCASSLQGLNSPLHFGNGTRLTVT.

The chain's CDR3 is CASSYAAVNTEAFF. In DNA form, the CDR3 reads TGTGCCAGCAGTTACGCAGCGGTGAACACTGAAGCTTTCTTT. This sequence joins TRBV6-6 and TRBJ1-1, with no clear D. Deletions cut 2 bases from V and 0 bases from J, with 7 bases between. Germline V gives CDR1 MNHNY, CDR2 SVGAGI (reference sequence). The CDR3 is made up of 14 amino acids.

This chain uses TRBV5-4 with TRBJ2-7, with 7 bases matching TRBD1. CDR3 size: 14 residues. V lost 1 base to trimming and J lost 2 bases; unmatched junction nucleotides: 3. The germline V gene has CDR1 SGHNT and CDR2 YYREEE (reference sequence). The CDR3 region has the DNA TGTGCCAGCAGCTTGCGGGACAGCCCCTACGAGCAGTACTTC. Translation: CASSLRDSPYEQYF. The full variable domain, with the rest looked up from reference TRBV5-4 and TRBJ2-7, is ETGVTQSPTHLIKTRGQQVTLRCSSQSGHNTVSWYQQALGQGPQFIFQYYREEENGRGNFPPRFSGLQFPNYSSELNVNALELDDSALYLCASSLRDSPYEQYFGPGTRLTVT.

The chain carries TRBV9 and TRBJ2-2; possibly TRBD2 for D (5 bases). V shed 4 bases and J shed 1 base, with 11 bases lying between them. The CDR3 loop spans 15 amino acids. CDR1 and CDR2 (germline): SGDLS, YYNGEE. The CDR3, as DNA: TGTGCCAGCAGCACCCGACTATTGAACACCGGGGAGCTGTTTTTT. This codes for CASSTRLLNTGELFF.